The 25 T cell receptor beta chains below all came from one sample that was sequenced in a study of cytomegalovirus exposure and HLA in healthy donors. The PCR made use of 60 Vbeta and 13 Jbeta primers. Generated by immunoSEQ multiplex PCR, the TCRdb table keeps only in-frame clones and is missing some. The table lists more than 40,000 clones, with under 1.4% in the top ten. Sequencing was done on a sample of PBMCs. Receptor source: a woman in her 40s in good health and CMV-seronegative.

V and J are TRBV14 and TRBJ2-7; a weak D match, TRBD2 (6 bases). The CDR3 is 16 amino acids. V was clipped by 0 bases and J by 0 bases, with 12 bases between them. Per germline, CDR1 SGHDN and CDR2 FVKESK. This CDR3 reads CASSQEGGTHSYEQYF. The CDR3 bases are TGTGCCAGCAGCCAAGAGGGCGGGACCCACTCCTACGAGCAGTACTTC. Using reference TRBV14 and TRBJ2-7 for the parts outside the CDR3, the full variable domain is EAGVTQFPSHSVIEKGQTVTLRCDPISGHDNLYWYRRVMGKEIKFLLHFVKESKQDESGMPNNRFLAERTGGTYSTLKVQPAELEDSGVYFCASSQEGGTHSYEQYFGPGTRLTVT.

The rearrangement joins TRBV2 to TRBJ2-5, with TRBD1 matching 7 bases. The germline CDR1 and CDR2 sequences are SNHLY and FYNNEI. This CDR3 has 13 amino acids. V trimming: 6 bases; J trimming: 5 bases; junction bases outside the gene matches: 6. The CDR3 DNA sequence: TGTGCCAGCAGACACAGGGGTGAGGAGACCCAGTACTTC. It translates to CASRHRGEETQYF.

The chain has TRBV9 and TRBJ2-7; 7 bases fit TRBD2. Germline V gene sequence: CDR1 SGDLS, CDR2 YYNGEE. Germline trimming cut 0 bases from V and 1 base from J; bases unmatched to any gene: 10. This CDR3 has 17 amino acids. CDR3 region: CASSVAWGGSGSYEQYF. DNA for the CDR3: TGTGCCAGCAGCGTAGCCTGGGGGGGGAGTGGGTCCTACGAGCAGTACTTC.

The chain employs TRBV5-4 and TRBJ1-1; D is possibly TRBD1 (6 bases). The CDR3 contains 14 residues. Germline V CDR1 and CDR2: SGHNT, YYREEE (reference sequence). The germline V and J ends were trimmed by 0 bases and 4 bases, with 10 bases remaining between them. The CDR3 sequence: CASSLDQGRTEAFF. DNA for the CDR3: TGTGCCAGCAGCTTGGACCAGGGGCGCACTGAAGCTTTCTTT.

The chain combines TRBV5-1 with TRBJ2-7, with 7 bases that match TRBD2. V was clipped by 3 bases and J by 5 bases; unmatched bases: 11. The CDR3 is made up of 15 amino acids. Germline CDR1 SGHRS, CDR2 YFSETQ. Written as DNA, the CDR3 is TGCGCCAGCAGCTCGACTAGCAATGACGAGGACGAGCAGTACTTC. Amino acid sequence: CASSSTSNDEDEQYF.

The chain uses TRBV7-2 and TRBJ2-3; D unclear. This CDR3 contains 15 residues. Germline values: CDR1 SGHTA, CDR2 FQGNSA. Trimming left V 6 bases short and J 2 bases short, with 15 bases between. The CDR3 region has the DNA TGTGCCAGCAGTCCCCCGTACTCGAACACAGATACGCAGTATTTT. Translating it yields CASSPPYSNTDTQYF. The entire variable domain, with the rest obtained from reference TRBV7-2 and TRBJ2-3, is as follows: GAGVSQSPSNKVTEKGKDVELRCDPISGHTALYWYRQSLGQGLEFLIYFQGNSAPDKSGLPSDRFSAERTGGSVSTLTIQRTQQEDSAVYLCASSPPYSNTDTQYFGPGTRLTVL.

This rearrangement joins TRBV9 to TRBJ1-5; tentative D call: TRBD1 (5 bases). With 3 bases removed from V and 9 bases from J, the gap between germline ends came to 10 bases. Germline CDR1 reads SGDLS; CDR2 reads YYNGEE. This CDR3 is built from 12 residues. CDR3 DNA: TGTGCCAGCAGCGGGACCGGGGGGCCCCAGCATTTT. As protein: CASSGTGGPQHF.

The genes are TRBV27 and TRBJ1-4; TRBD1 might be the D (6 bases). Germline V gives CDR1 MNHEY, CDR2 SMNVEV (reference sequence). This CDR3 has 14 amino acids. V was pared by 6 bases and J by 2 bases, with 10 bases between. CDR3 residues: CASRQGLTNEKLFF. Here the CDR3 DNA reads TGTGCCAGCAGACAGGGTTTGACTAATGAAAAACTGTTTTTT. Filled out from reference TRBV27 and TRBJ1-4, the complete variable domain reads EAQVTQNPRYLITVTGKKLTVTCSQNMNHEYMSWYRQDPGLGLRQIYYSMNVEVTDKGDVPEGYKVSRKEKRNFPLILESPSPNQTSLYFCASRQGLTNEKLFFGSGTQLSVL.

The V gene is TRBV7-3, the J gene TRBJ2-1; TRBD2 agrees at 14 bases. The CDR3 totals 17 residues. Germline V gives CDR1 SGHTA, CDR2 FQGTGA. The V segment lost 1 base and the J segment 9 bases; nucleotides outside the gene matches: 8. The CDR3 here is CASSLRTTSGRAGEQFF. The CDR3 nucleotides read TGTGCCAGCAGCTTAAGGACGACTAGCGGGAGGGCCGGTGAGCAGTTCTTC.

The chain carries TRBV28 and TRBJ2-3, with 11 positions matching TRBD2. Germline V gene data show CDR1 as MDHEN and CDR2 as SYDVKM. Trimming cost V 6 bases and J 1 base; bases outside gene matches: 6. The CDR3 contains 16 residues. The CDR3 sequence is CASSDSGRAGTDTQYF. CDR3 sequence (DNA): TGTGCCAGCAGCGATAGCGGGAGGGCAGGCACAGATACGCAGTATTTT.

The chain uses TRBV6-5 and TRBJ1-2; TRBD1 matches 7 bases. The germline V gene has CDR1 MNHEY and CDR2 SVGAGI. Trimming at V came to 7 bases and at J to 8 bases, leaving 10 bases not matched to a gene. The CDR3 loop spans 13 amino acids. The DNA of the CDR3 is TGTGCCAGCAAGAGACAGGGCCGTGAGGGCTACACCTTC. Translating it yields CASKRQGREGYTF.

The V and J genes are TRBV18 and TRBJ2-7, with a weak D call TRBD2 (5 bases). The CDR3 totals 15 residues. Germline values: CDR1 KGHSH, CDR2 LQKENI. Trimming took 2 bases from V and 0 from J, leaving 11 bases between them. The DNA of the CDR3 is TGTGCCAGCTCACCAGGGAGACTCAGCTCCTACGAGCAGTACTTC. It yields the protein CASSPGRLSSYEQYF.

The chain employs TRBV6-5 and TRBJ1-2, with D perhaps TRBD1 (6 bases). CDR3 length equals 12 residues. Germline-derived CDR1 and CDR2 are MNHEY and SVGAGI. Deletions cut 8 bases from V and 6 bases from J, with 13 bases between. The CDR3 loop is CASSGTYDGYTF. The CDR3 nucleotides read TGTGCCAGCTCCGGGACATACGATGGCTACACCTTC.

V is TRBV6-1 and J is TRBJ2-7, with D possibly matching TRBD2 (6 bases). Per the germline V gene, CDR1 is MNHNS and CDR2 is SASEGT. V dropped 11 bases and J dropped 5 bases, with 13 bases sitting between them. The CDR3 has 11 residues. CDR3 residues: CAGGAPHEQYF. The CDR3 DNA follows: TGTGCCGGCGGGGCCCCCCACGAGCAGTACTTC.

V usage is TRBV5-1 and J usage is TRBJ1-1; 10 bases line up with TRBD1. The CDR3 covers 16 residues. Losses at the gene ends were 1 base for V and 1 base for J; bases not matched to a gene: 4. Germline loops: CDR1 SGHRS, CDR2 YFSETQ. CDR3 protein: CASSLMGTGANTEAFF. The CDR3 DNA reads as TGCGCCAGCAGCTTGATGGGGACAGGGGCGAACACTGAAGCTTTCTTT.

V usage is TRBV10-3 and J usage is TRBJ1-1, with no clear D. The V gene's germline CDR1 is ENHRY and CDR2 SYGVKD. The CDR3 consists of 15 residues. V shed 2 bases and J shed 3 bases, with 13 bases lying between them. The CDR3 reads CAISEKLQKYTEAFF. CDR3 coding DNA: TGTGCCATCAGTGAGAAGCTACAGAAATACACTGAAGCTTTCTTT.

The rearrangement links TRBV2 to TRBJ2-1, with a possible D match to TRBD2 (6 bases). The germline V gene encodes CDR1 SNHLY and CDR2 FYNNEI. V was cut by 5 bases and J by 7 bases, with 18 bases left in between. This CDR3 spans 15 amino acids. The CDR3 DNA is TGTGCCAGCAGTCGGGACTCACCTCCTAGGAATGAGCAGTTCTTC. The encoded protein is CASSRDSPPRNEQFF.

This sequence joins TRBV11-3 and TRBJ2-1, with TRBD2 matching 8 bases. CDR1 is SGHNT, CDR2 YENEEA, per germline. The trim removed 6 bases at V and 5 bases at J, leaving 6 bases unmatched. This CDR3 has 14 residues. CDR3 region: CASRAGDGDNEQFF. DNA of the CDR3: TGTGCCAGCAGAGCGGGAGATGGTGACAATGAGCAGTTCTTC.

The V and J genes are TRBV7-8 and TRBJ2-7; 11 bases are a match to TRBD2. The CDR3 loop spans 14 amino acids. Unmatched junction bases numbered 4, after V lost 3 bases and J lost 6 bases. Germline V gives CDR1 SGHVS, CDR2 FQNEAQ. CDR3 loop: CASSLTSGTREQYF. In nucleotides, the CDR3 is TGTGCCAGCAGCTTGACTAGCGGGACCCGCGAGCAGTACTTC.

To note about this clone: This CDR3 is also generated by other DNA sequences in the sample. The chain links TRBV19 to TRBJ2-7; D call uncertain. V was cut by 5 bases and J by 2 bases, with 13 bases left in between. Germline V gives CDR1 LNHDA, CDR2 SQIVND (reference sequence). The CDR3 consists of 14 residues. The DNA of the CDR3 is TGTGCCAGTAGTCCCGGCGGTTGGGCCTACGAGCAGTACTTC. This codes for CASSPGGWAYEQYF.

The gene calls are TRBV19 and TRBJ1-5, with D tentatively TRBD1 (6 bases). Germline CDR1 LNHDA, CDR2 SQIVND (reference sequence). The germline V and J ends were trimmed by 3 bases and 5 bases, with 8 bases remaining between them. The CDR3 length is 13 residues. This CDR3 is CASSIRGHQPQHF. The CDR3 region has the DNA TGTGCCAGTAGTATCAGGGGACATCAGCCCCAGCATTTT. Complete variable domain (other parts from reference TRBV19 and TRBJ1-5): DGGITQSPKYLFRKEGQNVTLSCEQNLNHDAMYWYRQDPGQGLRLIYYSQIVNDFQKGDIAEGYSVSREKKESFPLTVTSAQKNPTAFYLCASSIRGHQPQHFGDGTRLSIL.

On this clone: Germline and junction disagree at one end, which may indicate a read error. The same CDR3 is also encoded by other DNA sequences in this sample. The V call is TRBV30, the J call TRBJ1-1; D gene uncertain. The CDR3 consists of 13 residues. Germline assignment: CDR1 GTSNPN and CDR2 SVGIG (reference sequence). The CDR3 DNA sequence: TGTGCCTGGAGGCGGGGAAGTAACACTGAAGCTTTCTTC. Protein: CAWRRGSNTEAFF.

The V call is TRBV28, the J call TRBJ1-4; 9 nucleotides match TRBD1. The CDR3 contains 18 residues. Germline loops: CDR1 MDHEN, CDR2 SYDVKM. J lost 2 bases, V lost 3 bases, and 10 bases had no gene match. CDR3 in DNA: TGTGCCAGCAGTTTGTTAGGGACAGGGAGCCGGACTAATGAAAAACTGTTTTTT. It translates to CASSLLGTGSRTNEKLFF.

This chain links TRBV19 with TRBJ1-1; tentatively, D is TRBD1 (5 bases). This CDR3 spans 14 amino acids. V lost 3 bases and J lost 2, with 10 bases in between. Per the germline V gene, CDR1 is LNHDA and CDR2 is SQIVND (reference sequence). The CDR3 loop is CASSMFQGNTEAFF. The CDR3 nucleotides read TGTGCCAGTAGTATGTTCCAGGGAAACACTGAAGCTTTCTTT.

This chain connects TRBV5-1 to TRBJ2-7; 12 nucleotides line up with TRBD2. CDR1 is SGHRS, CDR2 YFSETQ, per germline. V was pared by 0 bases and J by 0 bases, with 4 bases of the junction left unmatched. CDR3 size: 17 residues. CDR3 sequence (DNA): TGCGCCAGCAGCTTGGGACTAGCGGGAGACAGCTCCTACGAGCAGTACTTC. Its translation: CASSLGLAGDSSYEQYF.